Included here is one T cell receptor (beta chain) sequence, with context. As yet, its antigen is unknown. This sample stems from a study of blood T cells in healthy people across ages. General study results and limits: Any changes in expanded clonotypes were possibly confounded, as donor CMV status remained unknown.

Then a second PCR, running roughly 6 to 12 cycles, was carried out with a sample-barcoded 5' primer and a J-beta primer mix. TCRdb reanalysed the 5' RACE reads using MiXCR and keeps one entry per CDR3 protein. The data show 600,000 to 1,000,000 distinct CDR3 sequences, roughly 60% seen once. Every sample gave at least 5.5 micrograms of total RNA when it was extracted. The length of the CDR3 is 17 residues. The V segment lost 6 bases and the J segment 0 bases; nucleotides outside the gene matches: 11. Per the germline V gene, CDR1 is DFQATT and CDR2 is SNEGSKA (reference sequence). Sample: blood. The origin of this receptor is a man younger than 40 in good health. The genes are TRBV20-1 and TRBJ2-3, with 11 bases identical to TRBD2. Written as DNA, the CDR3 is TGCAGTGCCCGACTCCTAGCGGGAGGCAGGAGCACAGATACGCAGTATTTT. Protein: CSARLLAGGRSTDTQYF.